This passage covers 3 T cell receptor beta chains from one sample sequenced in a study of blood T cell repertoires in COVID-19. Repertoires were generated with immunoSEQ multiplex PCR, while TCRdb's copy carries only in-frame clones and drops some. The sample records about 350,000 clones, less than 90% being singletons. Sequencing input: PBMCs or T cells enriched from blood (not recorded which). Receptor source: a young woman who had recovered from COVID-19.

In the case of this clone: Other nucleotide sequences in the sample specify the same CDR3. The chain combines TRBV2 with TRBJ2-7, with 8 bases identical to TRBD1. Germline assignment: CDR1 SNHLY and CDR2 FYNNEI. The CDR3 covers 13 residues. V shed 4 bases, J shed 3 bases, and the junction held 2 bases outside the gene matches. This CDR3 is CASSGQGIYEQYF. The CDR3 nucleotides read TGTGCCAGCAGTGGACAGGGGATCTACGAGCAGTACTTC.

J is TRBJ1-1 and V is TRBV14; D call uncertain. Germline CDR1 SGHDN, CDR2 FVKESK. This CDR3 is built from 12 residues. Trimming took 0 bases from V and 8 from J, leaving 7 bases between them. In DNA form, the CDR3 reads TGTGCCAGCAGCCAAGATACTTCGGAAGCTTTCTTT. It specifies CASSQDTSEAFF.

This chain uses TRBV25-1 with TRBJ2-1, with D tentatively TRBD2 (5 bases). CDR1 is MGHDK and CDR2 is SYGVNS in the germline V gene. V gave up 5 bases and J gave up 4 bases, with 12 bases separating them. CDR3 length: 14 residues. The CDR3 bases are TGTGCCAGCAGTCCCACCGGGGAATACAATGAGCAGTTCTTC. Protein product: CASSPTGEYNEQFF. Complete variable domain (other parts from reference TRBV25-1 and TRBJ2-1): EADIYQTPRYLVIGTGKKITLECSQTMGHDKMYWYQQDPGMELHLIHYSYGVNSTEKGDLSSESTVSRIRTEHFPLTLESARPSHTSQYLCASSPTGEYNEQFFGPGTRLTVL.